This T cell receptor (beta chain) originates from a study of blood T cell repertoires in COVID-19. Across the study: The United States, Italy and Spain provided the acute and convalescent COVID-19 samples. The analysed material was cDNA or gDNA that came from T cells, B-cell-depleted T cells, or PBMCs.

Germline V lookup: CDR1 MNHNS, CDR2 SASEGT. V dropped 5 bases and J dropped 0 bases, with 11 bases sitting between them. The CDR3 is 15 amino acids. TCRdb keeps only in-frame clones here, not all; method: immunoSEQ multiplex PCR. The table records 250,000 to 350,000 clones, 88% of them present only once. The sample comprised peripheral blood. V usage is TRBV6-1 and J usage is TRBJ1-3; D might be TRBD1 (5 bases). The TCR comes from a woman in her forties or fifties with active or convalescent COVID-19. CDR3 protein: CASSLGTVSGNTIYF. The CDR3 nucleotides are TGTGCCAGCAGTTTGGGGACTGTCTCTGGAAACACCATATATTTT.